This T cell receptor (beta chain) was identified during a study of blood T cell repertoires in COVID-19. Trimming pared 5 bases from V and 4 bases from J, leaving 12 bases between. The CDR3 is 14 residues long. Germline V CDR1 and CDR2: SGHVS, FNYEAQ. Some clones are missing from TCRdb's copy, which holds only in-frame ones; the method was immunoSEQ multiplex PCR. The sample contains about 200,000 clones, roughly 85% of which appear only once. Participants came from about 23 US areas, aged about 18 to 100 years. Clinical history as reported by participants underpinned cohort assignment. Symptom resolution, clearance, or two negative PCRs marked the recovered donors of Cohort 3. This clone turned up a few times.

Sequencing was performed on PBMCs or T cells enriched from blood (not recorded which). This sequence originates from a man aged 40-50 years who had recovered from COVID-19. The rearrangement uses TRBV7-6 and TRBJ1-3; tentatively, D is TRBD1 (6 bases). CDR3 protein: CASSIQGSGNTIYF. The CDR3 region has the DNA TGTGCCAGCAGCATTCAGGGGTCAGGAAACACCATATATTTT.